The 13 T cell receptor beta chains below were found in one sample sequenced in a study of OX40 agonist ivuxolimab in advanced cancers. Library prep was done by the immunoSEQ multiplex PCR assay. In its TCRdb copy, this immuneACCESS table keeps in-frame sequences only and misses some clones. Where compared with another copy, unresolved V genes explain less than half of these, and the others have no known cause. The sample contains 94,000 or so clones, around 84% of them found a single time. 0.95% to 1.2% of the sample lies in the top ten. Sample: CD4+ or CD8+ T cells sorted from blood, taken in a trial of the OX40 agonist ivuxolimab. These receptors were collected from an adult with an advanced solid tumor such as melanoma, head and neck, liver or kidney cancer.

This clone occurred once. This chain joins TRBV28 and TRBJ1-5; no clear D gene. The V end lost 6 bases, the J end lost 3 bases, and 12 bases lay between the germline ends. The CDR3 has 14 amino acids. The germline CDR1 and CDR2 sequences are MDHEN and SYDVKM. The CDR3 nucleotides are TGTGCCAGCAGCCTAAACATAAACAATCAGCCCCAGCATTTT. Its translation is CASSLNINNQPQHF. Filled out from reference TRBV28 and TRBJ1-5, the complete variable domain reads DVKVTQSSRYLVKRTGEKVFLECVQDMDHENMFWYRQDPGLGLRLIYFSYDVKMKEKGDIPEGYSVSREKKERFSLILESASTNQTSMYLCASSLNINNQPQHFGDGTRLSIL.

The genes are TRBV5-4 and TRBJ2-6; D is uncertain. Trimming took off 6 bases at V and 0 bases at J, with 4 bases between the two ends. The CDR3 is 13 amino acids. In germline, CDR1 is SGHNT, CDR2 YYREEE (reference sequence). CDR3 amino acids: CASTPSGANVLTF. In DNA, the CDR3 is TGTGCCAGCACCCCCTCTGGGGCCAACGTCCTGACTTTC.

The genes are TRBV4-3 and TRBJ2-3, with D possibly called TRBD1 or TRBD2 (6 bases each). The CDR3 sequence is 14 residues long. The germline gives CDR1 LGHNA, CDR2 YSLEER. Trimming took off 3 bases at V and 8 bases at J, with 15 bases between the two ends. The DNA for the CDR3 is TGCGCCAGCAGCCATAGGGTCGAGGGGGGTACGCAGTATTTT. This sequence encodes CASSHRVEGGTQYF.

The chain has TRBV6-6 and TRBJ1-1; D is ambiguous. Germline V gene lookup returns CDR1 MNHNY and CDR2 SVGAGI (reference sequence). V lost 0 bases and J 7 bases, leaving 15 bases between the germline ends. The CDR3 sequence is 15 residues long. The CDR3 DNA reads TGTGCCAGCAGTTACTCCGCAGGCTTCGGGTTTGAAGCTTTCTTT. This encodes CASSYSAGFGFEAFF.

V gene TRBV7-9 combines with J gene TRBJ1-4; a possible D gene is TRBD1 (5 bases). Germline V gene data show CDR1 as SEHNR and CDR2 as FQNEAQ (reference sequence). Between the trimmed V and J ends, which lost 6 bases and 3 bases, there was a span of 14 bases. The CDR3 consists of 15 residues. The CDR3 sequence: CASSLSETANEKLFF. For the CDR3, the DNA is TGTGCCAGCAGTTTATCGGAGACAGCTAATGAAAAACTGTTTTTT. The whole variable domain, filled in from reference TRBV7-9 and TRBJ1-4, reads DTGVSQNPRHKITKRGQNVTFRCDPISEHNRLYWYRQTLGQGPEFLTYFQNEAQLEKSRLLSDRFSAERPKGSFSTLEIQRTEQGDSAMYLCASSLSETANEKLFFGSGTQLSVL.

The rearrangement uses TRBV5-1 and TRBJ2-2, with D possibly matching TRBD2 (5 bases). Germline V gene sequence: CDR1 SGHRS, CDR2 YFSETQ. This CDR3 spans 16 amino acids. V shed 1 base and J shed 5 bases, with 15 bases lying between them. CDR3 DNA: TGCGCCAGCAGCTTGAACCCAGGCCGAGGGACCGGGGAGCTGTTTTTT. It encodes CASSLNPGRGTGELFF.

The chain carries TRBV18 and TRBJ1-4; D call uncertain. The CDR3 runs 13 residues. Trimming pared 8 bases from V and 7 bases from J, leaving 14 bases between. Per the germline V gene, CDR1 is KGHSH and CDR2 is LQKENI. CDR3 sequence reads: CASQLDSAEKLFF. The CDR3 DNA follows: TGTGCCAGCCAACTGGACTCCGCTGAAAAACTGTTTTTT. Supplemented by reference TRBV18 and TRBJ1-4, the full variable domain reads NAGVMQNPRHLVRRRGQEARLRCSPMKGHSHVYWYRQLPEEGLKFMVYLQKENIIDESGMPKERFSAEFPKEGPSILRIQQVVRGDSAAYFCASQLDSAEKLFFGSGTQLSVL.

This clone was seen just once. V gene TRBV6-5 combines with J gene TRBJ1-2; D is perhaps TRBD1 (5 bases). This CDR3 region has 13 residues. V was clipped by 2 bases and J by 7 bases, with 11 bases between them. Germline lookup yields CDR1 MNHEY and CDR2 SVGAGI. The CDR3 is CASSYGQGGGYTF. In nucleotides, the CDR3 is TGTGCCAGCAGTTACGGGCAGGGAGGTGGCTACACCTTC.

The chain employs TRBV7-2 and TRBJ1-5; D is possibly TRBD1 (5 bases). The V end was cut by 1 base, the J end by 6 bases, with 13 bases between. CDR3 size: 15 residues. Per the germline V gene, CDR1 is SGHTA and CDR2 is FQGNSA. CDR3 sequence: CASSLGGGSPQPQHF. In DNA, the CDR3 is TGTGCCAGCAGCTTAGGCGGGGGGAGCCCTCAGCCCCAGCATTTT.

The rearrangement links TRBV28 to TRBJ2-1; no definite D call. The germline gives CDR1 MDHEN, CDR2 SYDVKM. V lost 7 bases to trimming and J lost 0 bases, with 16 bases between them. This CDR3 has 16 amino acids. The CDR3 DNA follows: TGTGCCAGCATTTCCCAGTCGTCGAGCTCCTACAATGAGCAGTTCTTC. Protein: CASISQSSSSYNEQFF.

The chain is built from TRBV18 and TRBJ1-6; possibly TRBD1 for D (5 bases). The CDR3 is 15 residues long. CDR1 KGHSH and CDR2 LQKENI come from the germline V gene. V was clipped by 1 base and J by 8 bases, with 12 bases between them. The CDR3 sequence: CASSPQGGVDSPLHF. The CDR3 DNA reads TGTGCCAGCTCACCACAAGGAGGGGTGGATTCACCCCTCCACTTT.

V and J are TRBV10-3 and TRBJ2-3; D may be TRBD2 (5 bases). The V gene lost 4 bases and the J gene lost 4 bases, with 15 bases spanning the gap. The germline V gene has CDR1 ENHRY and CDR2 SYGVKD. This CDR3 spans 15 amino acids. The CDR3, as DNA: TGTGCCATCAGTGGAGGGTTGGGAAGCGCAGATACGCAGTATTTT. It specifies CAISGGLGSADTQYF.

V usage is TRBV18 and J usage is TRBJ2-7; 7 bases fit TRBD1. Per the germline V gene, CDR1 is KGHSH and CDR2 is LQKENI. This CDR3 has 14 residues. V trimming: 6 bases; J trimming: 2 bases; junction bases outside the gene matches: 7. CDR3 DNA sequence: TGTGCCAGCTCTCTGGACAGGCGAACCTACGAGCAGTACTTC. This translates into CASSLDRRTYEQYF. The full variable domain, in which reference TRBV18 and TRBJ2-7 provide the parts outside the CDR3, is NAGVMQNPRHLVRRRGQEARLRCSPMKGHSHVYWYRQLPEEGLKFMVYLQKENIIDESGMPKERFSAEFPKEGPSILRIQQVVRGDSAAYFCASSLDRRTYEQYFGPGTRLTVT.